This T cell receptor (beta chain) was profiled in a study of blood T cell repertoires in COVID-19. Study overall: PBMCs, B-cell-depleted T cells, or T cells provided the cDNA or gDNA that made up the material.

Original processing methods: Reference gene primer amplification gave estimated nucleated cell counts. Profiled with immunoSEQ multiplex PCR; TCRdb holds only in-frame clones, not every one. V, J and clone size were drawn from that table, and D and trimming were deduced from the DNA. The sample gives about 280,000 clones, 85% of which show up once; around 2.5% is in the top ten. The germline V gene encodes CDR1 KGHSH and CDR2 LQKENI. The CDR3 extends over 14 amino acids. After removal of 3 bases from V and 9 bases from J, the junction contained 5 bases not matched to a gene. In terms of age and location, participants ranged from roughly 18 to 89 years and lived in about two dozen US areas. The study counted Cohort 3 donors as recovered given two negative PCRs, clearance, or symptom resolution.

Sequencing was carried out using PBMCs or T cells enriched from blood (not recorded which). The origin of this receptor is a woman aged 45 to 65 who had recovered from COVID-19. V usage is TRBV18 and J usage is TRBJ1-4; 9 bases are a match to TRBD1. CDR3 region: CASSPTGGSQKLFF. In nucleotides, the CDR3 is TGTGCCAGCTCACCGACAGGGGGATCTCAAAAACTGTTTTTT.